Below are 26 T cell receptor beta chains sequenced from a single sample in a study of blood T cell repertoires in COVID-19. Produced via immunoSEQ multiplex PCR; TCRdb's table is partial and in-frame only. In the table there are around 70,000 clones, over 70% of which are singletons. The sequenced material came from peripheral blood. The receptors come from a human donor in a cohort sampled during active COVID-19.

The chain couples TRBV7-9 to TRBJ1-1; 7 bases are shared with TRBD1. J gave up 0 bases and V 3 bases, and 4 bases lay outside the gene matches. The CDR3 is 15 amino acids. The germline gives CDR1 SEHNR, CDR2 FQNEAQ (reference sequence). The CDR3 DNA is TGTGCCAGCAGCTTTGGAGGGGGCCTGAACACTGAAGCTTTCTTT. It specifies CASSFGGGLNTEAFF.

This rearrangement joins TRBV30 to TRBJ2-6; unclear D gene. CDR1 is GTSNPN and CDR2 is SVGIG in the germline V gene (reference sequence). The V and J ends lost 6 bases and 0 bases respectively, with 3 bases between them. There are 12 residues in the CDR3. CDR3 DNA: TGTGCCTGTAACTCTGGGGCCAACGTCCTGACTTTC. Translation: CACNSGANVLTF. The full variable domain, with the rest looked up from reference TRBV30 and TRBJ2-6, is SQTIHQWPATLVQPVGSPLSLECTVEGTSNPNLYWYRQAAGRGLQLLFYSVGIGQISSEVPQNLSASRPQDRQFILSSKKLLLSDSGFYLCACNSGANVLTFGAGSRLTVL.

In its sample, this clone was seen once. The genes are TRBV4-2 and TRBJ1-2, with 7 bases matching TRBD1. The trim removed 3 bases at V and 2 bases at J, leaving 6 bases unmatched. The germline CDR1 and CDR2 sequences are LGHNA and YNFKEQ. The CDR3 spans 15 residues. The CDR3 loop is CASSHGRTGNYGYTF. The CDR3 bases are TGTGCCAGCAGCCATGGAAGGACAGGAAACTATGGCTACACCTTC.

The V and J genes are TRBV6-5 and TRBJ1-2; 8 nucleotides line up with TRBD1. In germline, CDR1 is MNHEY, CDR2 SVGAGI. This CDR3 has 12 amino acids. After removal of 6 bases from V and 8 bases from J, the junction contained 5 bases not matched to a gene. CDR3 DNA sequence: TGTGCCAGCAGGACAGGGGCGGGGGGCTACACCTTC. It codes for CASRTGAGGYTF.

The chain carries TRBV28 and TRBJ2-3; possibly TRBD2 for D (5 bases). The CDR3 covers 12 residues. Germline V CDR1 and CDR2: MDHEN, SYDVKM. In DNA form, the CDR3 reads TGTGCGGCGAACGGGGGCACAGATACGCAGTATTTT. Protein product: CAANGGTDTQYF.

In DNA, the CDR3 is TGCGCCAGCAGCTCGGGGGGGTTAGAGACCCAGTACTTC. It codes for CASSSGGLETQYF. The V call is TRBV5-1, the J call TRBJ2-5; 8 positions agree with TRBD2. The germline gives CDR1 SGHRS, CDR2 YFSETQ. The CDR3 loop spans 13 amino acids. V lost 3 bases, J lost 4 bases, and 2 bases stayed unmatched.

J is TRBJ2-7 and V is TRBV9, with D unclear. This CDR3 has 13 amino acids. Germline V gives CDR1 SGDLS, CDR2 YYNGEE. With 0 bases removed from V and 7 bases from J, the gap between germline ends came to 11 bases. The CDR3 reads CASSVVLSCEQYV. Here the CDR3 DNA reads TGTGCCAGCAGCGTAGTATTATCGTGTGAGCAGTACGTC.

About this clone: Other DNA sequences in this specimen translate into the identical CDR3. The rearrangement links TRBV7-2 to TRBJ2-7; 9 bases are a match to TRBD2. Germline V lookup: CDR1 SGHTA, CDR2 FQGNSA. This CDR3 contains 16 residues. V lost 1 base to trimming and J lost 6 bases; unmatched junction nucleotides: 10. The CDR3: CASSLGSSRGGFEQYF. Here the CDR3 DNA reads TGTGCCAGCAGCTTAGGCTCCTCGCGGGGGGGTTTCGAGCAGTACTTC.

The V gene is TRBV7-2, the J gene TRBJ1-1; no clear D gene. The CDR3 is 13 amino acids. V was trimmed by 1 base and J by 5 bases, leaving 8 bases between them. CDR1 and CDR2 (germline): SGHTA, FQGNSA. This CDR3 reads CASSLVGSTEAFF. The CDR3 nucleotides are TGTGCCAGCAGCTTAGTCGGGTCTACTGAAGCTTTCTTT.

J is TRBJ2-7 and V is TRBV28; 7 bases line up with TRBD1. Germline V gene lookup returns CDR1 MDHEN and CDR2 SYDVKM. CDR3 length equals 15 residues. Trimming cost V 7 bases and J 7 bases; bases outside gene matches: 16. The CDR3 region has the DNA TGTGCCAGCAAACCTCTGGGGACAGCCATTAGGGAGCAGTACTTC. Protein: CASKPLGTAIREQYF.

The chain joins TRBV18 to TRBJ2-3; 8 bases are a match to TRBD2. The J segment lost 5 bases and the V segment lost 3 bases, leaving 4 bases of the junction unmatched. The CDR3 consists of 14 residues. The V gene's germline CDR1 is KGHSH and CDR2 LQKENI. CDR3 region: CASSPQREQDTQYF. The CDR3 DNA reads as TGTGCCAGCTCACCCCAGCGGGAGCAAGATACGCAGTATTTT.

This chain uses TRBV29-1 with TRBJ1-5; D gene uncertain. The CDR3 is 13 residues long. Trimming stripped 4 bases from V and 1 base from J, with 8 bases between. Germline assignment: CDR1 SQVTM and CDR2 ANQGSEA. The CDR3 DNA sequence: TGCAGCGTTGGTAGGGAGAGCAATCAGCCCCAGCATTTT. It encodes CSVGRESNQPQHF.

The chain is built from TRBV6-5 and TRBJ2-2; a possible D gene is TRBD1 (5 bases). The ends were cut back, 10 bases at V and 0 bases at J, with 12 bases in the middle. CDR1 and CDR2 (germline): MNHEY, SVGAGI. The CDR3 sequence is 14 residues long. In nucleotides, the CDR3 is TGTGCCACCACAGGCAGGGCGAACACCGGGGAGCTGTTTTTT. Translation: CATTGRANTGELFF.

V and J are TRBV6-5 and TRBJ2-1; D not resolved. Trimming pared 0 bases from V and 6 bases from J, leaving 9 bases between. The CDR3 extends over 14 amino acids. Germline CDR1 MNHEY, CDR2 SVGAGI. CDR3: CASSYSHNPNEQFF. In DNA, the CDR3 is TGTGCCAGCAGTTACTCGCACAATCCCAATGAGCAGTTCTTC.

The rearrangement joins TRBV7-2 to TRBJ2-5; 9 bases map to TRBD1. The V and J ends lost 5 bases and 5 bases, in that order; junction bases with no gene match: 12. In germline, CDR1 is SGHTA, CDR2 FQGNSA. This CDR3 is 16 amino acids long. The CDR3 coding sequence is TGTGCCAGCAGCCGCCGACAGGGGGGCGCTGGGGAGACCCAGTACTTC. It specifies CASSRRQGGAGETQYF.

The V gene is TRBV12-3 or TRBV12-4, the J gene TRBJ2-7; D is unclear. The V end was cut by 6 bases, the J end by 7 bases, with 13 bases between. The CDR3 runs 12 residues. CDR3 sequence (DNA): TGTGCCAGCAGCCGGTTCCCTGGTGAGCAGTACGTC. This sequence encodes CASSRFPGEQYV.

This chain links TRBV7-9 with TRBJ2-1; perhaps TRBD2 as D (7 bases). Trimming left V 8 bases short and J 9 bases short, with 11 bases between. Germline V gene lookup returns CDR1 SEHNR and CDR2 FQNEAQ (reference sequence). This CDR3 spans 11 amino acids. The CDR3 DNA sequence: TGTGCCAGCCGGGGGGCCAGTGAGCAGTTCTTC. Amino acids: CASRGASEQFF.

The chain has TRBV6-1 and TRBJ1-1; D is undetermined. Trimming pared 2 bases from V and 1 base from J, leaving 5 bases between. CDR1 MNHNS and CDR2 SASEGT come from the germline V gene. The CDR3 runs 13 residues. The CDR3 coding sequence is TGTGCCAGCAGTGAATTCGGGAACACTGAAGCTTTCTTT. This encodes CASSEFGNTEAFF.

The chain uses TRBV5-5 and TRBJ2-2; TRBD1 agrees at 7 bases. The CDR3 length is 16 residues. The V segment lost 4 bases and the J segment 4 bases; nucleotides outside the gene matches: 10. Germline CDR1 SGHKS, CDR2 YYEKEE (reference sequence). The CDR3 here is CASSLPGTATTGELFF. CDR3 sequence (DNA): TGTGCCAGCAGCCTTCCCGGGACAGCCACCACCGGGGAGCTGTTTTTT. Using reference TRBV5-5 and TRBJ2-2 for the parts outside the CDR3, the full variable domain is DAGVTQSPTHLIKTRGQQVTLRCSPISGHKSVSWYQQVLGQGPQFIFQYYEKEERGRGNFPDRFSARQFPNYSSELNVNALLLGDSALYLCASSLPGTATTGELFFGEGSRLTVL.

V usage is TRBV18 and J usage is TRBJ2-7; 8 bases line up with TRBD1. With V trimmed by 3 bases and J by 0 bases, 10 bases remained unmatched. CDR3 length: 17 amino acids. CDR1 is KGHSH, CDR2 LQKENI, per germline. The DNA for the CDR3 is TGTGCCAGCTCACCTGGGACAGGCTCAATTTTCTCCTACGAGCAGTACGTC. Its protein is CASSPGTGSIFSYEQYV.

V and J are TRBV4-2 and TRBJ1-2; D gene ambiguous. The CDR3 contains 15 residues. Per germline, CDR1 LGHNA and CDR2 YNFKEQ. The V end was cut by 0 bases, the J end by 0 bases, with 8 bases between. In DNA, the CDR3 is TGTGCCAGCAGCCAAGACTCAGGTACTAACTATGGCTACACCTTC. This encodes CASSQDSGTNYGYTF.

This chain links TRBV5-1 with TRBJ2-3, with 9 bases fitting TRBD2. The trim removed 4 bases at V and 3 bases at J, leaving 12 bases unmatched. CDR1 SGHRS and CDR2 YFSETQ come from the germline V gene. The CDR3 sequence is 17 residues long. CDR3 sequence (DNA): TGCGCCAGCAGCCCCCCGATGGGCGGGAGGGGTACAGATACGCAGTATTTT. This encodes CASSPPMGGRGTDTQYF.

The rearrangement uses TRBV2 and TRBJ1-6, with 7 bases aligning to TRBD1. This CDR3 has 14 residues. In germline, CDR1 is SNHLY, CDR2 FYNNEI. With 4 bases clipped from V and 9 bases from J, the junction kept 6 bases outside the gene matches. The CDR3 region is CASSGQGSASPLHF. CDR3 nucleotides: TGTGCCAGCAGTGGACAGGGCTCGGCTTCACCCCTCCACTTT.

This chain connects TRBV29-1 to TRBJ1-4; a possible D gene is TRBD1 (5 bases). Germline V gene data show CDR1 as SQVTM and CDR2 as ANQGSEA. The CDR3 spans 13 residues. V lost 6 bases to trimming and J lost 7 bases, with 15 bases between them. The CDR3 loop reads CSVRRGNSEKLFF. The CDR3 region has the DNA TGCAGCGTGAGACGGGGGAATAGTGAAAAACTGTTTTTT. Filled out from reference TRBV29-1 and TRBJ1-4, the complete variable domain reads SAVISQKPSRDICQRGTSLTIQCQVDSQVTMMFWYRQQPGQSLTLIATANQGSEATYESGFVIDKFPISRPNLTFSTLTVSNMSPEDSSIYLCSVRRGNSEKLFFGSGTQLSVL.

The chain employs TRBV24-1 and TRBJ2-3; TRBD2 matches at 15 bases. The ends lost 7 bases at V and 2 bases at J; junction bases unmatched: 6. This CDR3 region has 17 residues. The germline V gene has CDR1 KGHDR and CDR2 SFDVKD. The CDR3 region has the DNA TGTGCCACCAGCTCTGGACTAGCGGGGGGGCACACAGATACGCAGTATTTT. This sequence encodes CATSSGLAGGHTDTQYF.

This clone occurred a few times. The genes are TRBV21-1 and TRBJ2-7; TRBD1 is taken as the D call from the table, unchecked against the DNA. TRBV21-1 corresponds to a pseudogene. The CDR3 has 17 residues. CDR3: CASSKARPGQGPNEQYV. Written as DNA, the CDR3 is TGTGCCAGCAGCAAAGCTAGACCGGGACAGGGACCCAACGAGCAGTACGTC.